This passage covers 24 T cell receptor beta chains from one sample sequenced in a study of T cell changes during pregnancy in multiple sclerosis. Only in-frame clones appear in the TCRdb table, and some are missing; sequencing was by immunoSEQ multiplex PCR. Among approximately 96,000 clones listed, approximately 90% were seen once. The specimen was peripheral blood, collected after pregnancy. These TCRs come from a female donor in good health, enrolled as a control in a pregnancy study.

The J gene is TRBJ1-2, the V gene TRBV27; the match to TRBD1 covers 7 bases. The CDR3 loop spans 14 amino acids. Germline CDR1 MNHEY, CDR2 SMNVEV (reference sequence). Trimming at V came to 5 bases and at J to 8 bases, leaving 11 bases not matched to a gene. CDR3 region: CASSTPGGLGGYTF. For the CDR3, the DNA is TGTGCCAGCAGTACACCAGGGGGTCTGGGCGGCTACACCTTC.

A single count supports this clone. The genes are TRBV6-1 and TRBJ2-7; D perhaps matches TRBD1 (5 bases). CDR1 is MNHNS, CDR2 SASEGT, per germline. CDR3 length equals 17 residues. V lost 3 bases and J 3 bases, leaving 21 bases between the germline ends. CDR3 loop: CASSDSSLGRVYYEQYF. CDR3 bases: TGTGCCAGCAGTGATTCTTCTTTGGGCAGGGTTTACTACGAGCAGTACTTC.

The chain joins TRBV5-8 to TRBJ1-1; 7 bases match TRBD1. Losses at the gene ends were 4 bases for V and 0 bases for J; bases not matched to a gene: 6. This CDR3 is 15 amino acids long. Germline V lookup: CDR1 SGHTS, CDR2 YDEGEE. The CDR3 loop is CASSPVGQMNTEAFF. The DNA for the CDR3 is TGTGCCAGCAGCCCAGTGGGACAGATGAACACTGAAGCTTTCTTT.

This clone has just one count. The chain joins TRBV6-1 to TRBJ2-1; D is perhaps TRBD1 (5 bases). V lost 11 bases and J 4 bases, leaving 15 bases between the germline ends. The CDR3 spans 13 residues. Germline values: CDR1 MNHNS, CDR2 SASEGT. CDR3 loop: CASLWGRYNEQFF. The CDR3 nucleotides are TGTGCCTCTTTGTGGGGCCGGTACAATGAGCAGTTCTTC.

The CDR3 region has the DNA TGTGCCAGCAGCTTATGGACTAGCGGGAGGGCCCTAAAAACCGGGGAGCTGTTTTTT. Amino acids: CASSLWTSGRALKTGELFF. The chain carries TRBV7-9 and TRBJ2-2; 15 bases agree with TRBD2. Trimming cost V 2 bases and J 5 bases; bases outside gene matches: 9. This CDR3 contains 19 residues. Germline V CDR1 and CDR2: SEHNR, FQNEAQ (reference sequence).

The chain couples TRBV9 to TRBJ2-3, with D maybe TRBD1 (6 bases). CDR3 length equals 15 residues. Trimming took 1 base from V and 3 from J, leaving 12 bases between them. Germline-derived CDR1 and CDR2 are SGDLS and YYNGEE. CDR3 in amino acids: CASSVQSRGTDTQYF. CDR3 DNA: TGTGCCAGCAGCGTACAGTCCAGGGGAACAGATACGCAGTATTTT.

The V and J genes are TRBV5-4 and TRBJ2-2, with TRBD2 identical over 7 bases. CDR3 length: 16 residues. Germline values: CDR1 SGHNT, CDR2 YYREEE (reference sequence). Trimming removed 3 bases from V and 7 bases from J; junction bases left unmatched: 12. The CDR3 region has the DNA TGTGCCAGCAGCTCTCTCCGGGGTCCGGGAGGCGGGGAGCTGTTTTTT. This translates into CASSSLRGPGGGELFF. Based on the CDR3 plus reference TRBV5-4 and TRBJ2-2, the full variable domain is ETGVTQSPTHLIKTRGQQVTLRCSSQSGHNTVSWYQQALGQGPQFIFQYYREEENGRGNFPPRFSGLQFPNYSSELNVNALELDDSALYLCASSSLRGPGGGELFFGEGSRLTVL.

The chain recombines TRBV7-9 with TRBJ1-2; D is perhaps TRBD1 (5 bases). CDR1 and CDR2 from the germline V gene are SEHNR and FQNEAQ (reference sequence). The CDR3 consists of 14 residues. V was shortened by 4 bases and J by 8 bases, with 17 bases between the two germline ends. The CDR3 bases are TGTGCCAGCAGCTCTACGTCTTTGAAGGGGGGCTACACCTTC. It codes for CASSSTSLKGGYTF.

This rearrangement joins TRBV19 to TRBJ2-3; 8 nucleotides align to TRBD1. From germline, CDR1 is LNHDA and CDR2 SQIVND (reference sequence). The junction had 6 bases not matched to a gene; V was cut back by 3 bases and J by 4 bases. The CDR3 runs 15 residues. The chain's CDR3 is CASSIGRGHADTQYF. CDR3 in DNA: TGTGCCAGTAGTATCGGCAGGGGGCATGCAGATACGCAGTATTTT. The full variable domain, rest sourced from reference TRBV19 and TRBJ2-3, is DGGITQSPKYLFRKEGQNVTLSCEQNLNHDAMYWYRQDPGQGLRLIYYSQIVNDFQKGDIAEGYSVSREKKESFPLTVTSAQKNPTAFYLCASSIGRGHADTQYFGPGTRLTVL.

V usage is TRBV30 and J usage is TRBJ2-5, with 10 bases lining up with TRBD1. Germline CDR1 is GTSNPN and CDR2 is SVGIG (reference sequence). The CDR3 totals 13 residues. Losses at the gene ends were 5 bases for V and 5 bases for J; bases not matched to a gene: 5. The CDR3 sequence is CAWDRGQGETQYF. CDR3 coding DNA: TGTGCCTGGGACAGGGGGCAAGGGGAGACCCAGTACTTC.

The V gene is TRBV5-5, the J gene TRBJ2-5, with TRBD1 matching over 9 bases. The CDR3 is made up of 14 amino acids. Trimming at V came to 4 bases and at J to 3 bases, leaving 4 bases not matched to a gene. From germline, CDR1 is SGHKS and CDR2 YYEKEE (reference sequence). The CDR3 DNA is TGTGCCAGCAGCAGGGGGACAGGGAAAGAGACCCAGTACTTC. This codes for CASSRGTGKETQYF.

This clone showed up just a few times. The chain employs TRBV6-1 and TRBJ2-2; TRBD1 might be the D (6 bases). CDR1 and CDR2 (germline): MNHNS, SASEGT. CDR3 size: 18 residues. V dropped 0 bases and J dropped 1 base, with 15 bases sitting between them. DNA for the CDR3: TGTGCCAGCAGTGAAGCGCTGGGGGCTGGCGGGAACACCGGGGAGCTGTTTTTT. It specifies CASSEALGAGGNTGELFF.

The V and J genes are TRBV14 and TRBJ2-1; 8 nucleotides line up with TRBD2. CDR3 length: 13 amino acids. V lost 0 bases, J lost 16 bases, and 8 bases stayed unmatched. CDR1 is SGHDN, CDR2 FVKESK, per germline. CDR3 bases: TGTGCCAGCAGCCAAGAGGCGAGACTAGCGTCATTCTTC. It encodes CASSQEARLASFF.

The V and J genes are TRBV6-5 and TRBJ1-2, with TRBD1 as a possible D gene (6 bases). CDR3 length equals 15 residues. CDR1 and CDR2 (germline): MNHEY, SVGAGI. V was pared by 4 bases and J by 2 bases, with 14 bases between. CDR3 protein: CASSLTTGGNYGYTF. In DNA, the CDR3 is TGTGCCAGCAGTTTAACGACAGGAGGAAACTATGGCTACACCTTC.

The V gene is TRBV25-1, the J gene TRBJ2-5; 7 bases are a match to TRBD2. Germline trimming cut 1 base from V and 4 bases from J; bases unmatched to any gene: 9. The CDR3 loop spans 16 amino acids. Germline CDR1 is MGHDK and CDR2 is SYGVNS. CDR3 DNA: TGTGCCAGCAGTGAATTCTGGCGGGAGAAACGAGAGACCCAGTACTTC. Its protein product is CASSEFWREKRETQYF.

This sequence joins TRBV6-5 and TRBJ2-1; weak D call: TRBD1 (6 bases). The CDR3 runs to 14 residues. Per germline, CDR1 MNHEY and CDR2 SVGAGI. Trimming removed 6 bases from V and 2 bases from J, with 11 bases in between. The CDR3 sequence is CASSPGGAYNEQFF. CDR3 nucleotide sequence: TGTGCCAGCAGCCCTGGGGGCGCCTACAATGAGCAGTTCTTC.

This chain joins TRBV19 and TRBJ1-6; D gene unclear. Trimming left V 1 base short and J 7 bases short, with 5 bases between. This CDR3 region has 13 residues. The germline gives CDR1 LNHDA, CDR2 SQIVND (reference sequence). CDR3 loop: CASSIGENSPLHF. DNA of the CDR3: TGTGCCAGTAGTATAGGGGAGAATTCACCCCTCCACTTT.

The V call is TRBV9, the J call TRBJ1-6; D is uncertain. V lost 4 bases and J lost 7, with 12 bases in between. CDR1 and CDR2 (germline): SGDLS, YYNGEE. The length of the CDR3 is 14 residues. The CDR3, as DNA: TGTGCCAGCAGCCTCTATTCCGGGAATTCACCCCTCCACTTT. Translation gives CASSLYSGNSPLHF.

The J gene is TRBJ2-3, the V gene TRBV2, with TRBD2 matching over 13 bases. There are 17 residues in the CDR3. CDR1 SNHLY and CDR2 FYNNEI come from the germline V gene. The ends lost 10 bases at V and 0 bases at J; junction bases unmatched: 10. CDR3 coding DNA: TGTGCCATGTCGGGACTAGCGGGGAGCCTTAGCACAGATACGCAGTATTTT. Protein product: CAMSGLAGSLSTDTQYF. The full variable domain, in which reference TRBV2 and TRBJ2-3 provide the parts outside the CDR3, is EPEVTQTPSHQVTQMGQEVILRCVPISNHLYFYWYRQILGQKVEFLVSFYNNEISEKSEIFDDQFSVERPDGSNFTLKIRSTKLEDSAMYFCAMSGLAGSLSTDTQYFGPGTRLTVL.

This rearrangement joins TRBV19 to TRBJ1-1; D remains unclear. Trimming cost V 3 bases and J 2 bases, with 10 bases left between them. Germline V gene sequence: CDR1 LNHDA, CDR2 SQIVND (reference sequence). The CDR3 runs to 14 residues. CDR3 protein: CASSINRVNTEAFF. The CDR3 bases are TGTGCCAGTAGTATTAACAGAGTAAACACTGAAGCTTTCTTT.

The V and J genes are TRBV2 and TRBJ1-4; TRBD1 matches at 9 bases. Germline assignment: CDR1 SNHLY and CDR2 FYNNEI. This CDR3 is built from 14 residues. Trimming removed 2 bases from V and 12 bases from J; junction bases left unmatched: 7. This CDR3 is CASSEWTGVSELFF. In nucleotides, the CDR3 is TGTGCCAGCAGTGAATGGACAGGGGTGTCGGAACTGTTTTTT.

The chain uses TRBV28 and TRBJ2-7; 8 nucleotides line up with TRBD1. CDR1 and CDR2 (germline): MDHEN, SYDVKM. This CDR3 comprises 15 residues. The J segment lost 7 bases and the V segment lost 5 bases, leaving 13 bases of the junction unmatched. The CDR3 loop is CASSQPGTGDREQYF. The CDR3 coding sequence is TGTGCCAGCAGTCAACCCGGGACAGGCGACCGGGAGCAGTACTTC.

V is TRBV18 and J is TRBJ2-7; D remains unclear. This CDR3 region has 14 residues. Germline assignment: CDR1 KGHSH and CDR2 LQKENI. With 0 bases removed from V and 3 bases from J, the gap between germline ends came to 9 bases. In DNA form, the CDR3 reads TGTGCCAGCTCACCACCGGCAGACATCTACGAGCAGTACTTC. Residues: CASSPPADIYEQYF.

The chain is built from TRBV21-1 and TRBJ1-1; whether TRBD1, the table's D call, matches the DNA was not checked. TRBV21-1 is designated a pseudogene. The CDR3 is made up of 16 amino acids. CDR3 amino acids: CASRRPGGMSAAEAFF. In DNA form, the CDR3 reads TGTGCCAGCAGGAGGCCAGGGGGGATGAGTGCGGCTGAAGCTTTCTTT.